The 32 T cell receptor beta chains below were found in one sample sequenced in a study of response to subunit inactivated influenza vaccine. TCRdb re-analysed the RT-PCR reads in MiXCR, keeping a single row per CDR3 protein. The sample records over 150,000 distinct CDR3 sequences, over 13% being singletons. The sample consisted of CD8+ T cells sorted from PBMCs, taken more than 4 days after vaccination. These receptor sequences come from a man aged 50-60 years who received an inactivated influenza vaccine.

There are many counts of this clonotype. The gene calls are TRBV7-9 and TRBJ1-2; D remains ambiguous. V was trimmed by 1 base and J by 0 bases, leaving 6 bases between them. The CDR3 contains 14 residues. CDR1 is SEHNR and CDR2 is FQNEAQ in the germline V gene (reference sequence). The CDR3 DNA reads as TGTGCCAGCAGCTTAGTTGGTGCTAACTATGGCTACACCTTC. It yields the protein CASSLVGANYGYTF. Complete variable domain (other parts from reference TRBV7-9 and TRBJ1-2): DTGVSQNPRHKITKRGQNVTFRCDPISEHNRLYWYRQTLGQGPEFLTYFQNEAQLEKSRLLSDRFSAERPKGSFSTLEIQRTEQGDSAMYLCASSLVGANYGYTFGSGTRLTVV.

The chain is built from TRBV20-1 and TRBJ2-7, with TRBD2 identical over 11 bases. The length of the CDR3 is 15 residues. Looked up from germline, CDR1 is DFQATT and CDR2 is SNEGSKA (reference sequence). Trimming cost V 0 bases and J 4 bases; bases outside gene matches: 5. CDR3 coding DNA: TGCAGTGCTAGAGACCAGGGACTAGCGGTGTACGAGCAGTACTTC. It is translated as CSARDQGLAVYEQYF.

CDR3 protein: CASSQDIAGGPLGEQFF. In DNA, the CDR3 is TGTGCCAGCAGCCAAGATATCGCGGGAGGGCCTCTTGGTGAGCAGTTCTTC. The chain recombines TRBV4-2 with TRBJ2-1; 9 bases agree with TRBD2. The CDR3 runs to 17 residues. The J segment lost 9 bases and the V segment lost 0 bases, leaving 12 bases of the junction unmatched. Germline CDR1 reads LGHNA; CDR2 reads YNFKEQ.

The chain links TRBV7-9 to TRBJ2-1; TRBD2 agrees at 11 bases. The germline V gene encodes CDR1 SEHNR and CDR2 FQNEAQ (reference sequence). The V gene end was trimmed by 5 bases and the J gene end by 2 bases; junction bases not matched to a gene: 2. The CDR3 contains 15 residues. CDR3 amino acids: CASSRGLAAYNEQFF. CDR3 coding DNA: TGTGCCAGCAGCCGGGGACTAGCGGCCTACAATGAGCAGTTCTTC. The full variable domain, completed using reference TRBV7-9 and TRBJ2-1, is DTGVSQNPRHKITKRGQNVTFRCDPISEHNRLYWYRQTLGQGPEFLTYFQNEAQLEKSRLLSDRFSAERPKGSFSTLEIQRTEQGDSAMYLCASSRGLAAYNEQFFGPGTRLTVL.

In this sample, this clonotype is medium-sized (0.01 to 0.1%). The V call is TRBV21-1, the J call TRBJ2-2; the table names TRBD1, a call not compared with the DNA. TRBV21-1 is given as a pseudogene. CDR3 length: 16 amino acids. The CDR3 bases are TGTGCCAGTCCGCAACCGGGACAGACGAACACCGGGGAGCTGTTTTTT. This translates into CASPQPGQTNTGELFF.

V is TRBV20-1 and J is TRBJ2-1; D is unclear. Trimming shortened V by 2 bases and J by 6 bases, and 14 bases separated the two germline ends. CDR1 is DFQATT and CDR2 is SNEGSKA in the germline V gene (reference sequence). The CDR3 sequence is 14 residues long. The CDR3 loop reads CSARRKGITNEQFF. In DNA form, the CDR3 reads TGCAGTGCTAGACGTAAAGGGATCACCAATGAGCAGTTCTTC.

The chain uses TRBV20-1 and TRBJ2-2; D gene ambiguous. CDR3 length equals 13 residues. V gave up 2 bases and J gave up 1 base, with 5 bases separating them. Germline CDR1 DFQATT, CDR2 SNEGSKA (reference sequence). The CDR3 coding sequence is TGCAGTGCTAGATTAGGGAACACCGGGGAGCTGTTTTTT. It codes for CSARLGNTGELFF.

The chain uses TRBV14 and TRBJ1-5; the match to TRBD1 covers 7 bases. Trimming removed 0 bases from V and 4 bases from J; junction bases left unmatched: 6. Per germline, CDR1 SGHDN and CDR2 FVKESK. The length of the CDR3 is 16 residues. CDR3 amino acids: CASSQDWTGLNQPQHF. The CDR3 coding sequence is TGTGCCAGCAGCCAAGATTGGACAGGTCTTAATCAGCCCCAGCATTTT.

In this sample, this clonotype turned up a few times. This chain connects TRBV7-8 to TRBJ1-5, with D possibly TRBD1 on 6 matching bases. Trimming removed 5 bases at V and 0 bases at J, with 14 bases between. The CDR3 sequence is 16 residues long. Germline V gives CDR1 SGHVS, CDR2 FQNEAQ. The CDR3 nucleotides are TGTGCCAGCAGCCCGGGACACCTTTATAGCAATCAGCCCCAGCATTTT. Translating gives CASSPGHLYSNQPQHF.

This clonotype has at least ten counts. The chain has TRBV6-2 or TRBV6-3 and TRBJ2-2; D unclear. The CDR3 has 13 residues. V was cut by 6 bases and J by 4 bases, with 9 bases left in between. From germline, CDR1 is MNHEY and CDR2 SVGEGT. CDR3: CASSLSVTGELFF. The CDR3, as DNA: TGTGCCAGCAGCCTATCGGTCACCGGGGAGCTGTTTTTT.

This chain links TRBV20-1 with TRBJ2-7; no reliable D call. This CDR3 spans 15 amino acids. CDR1 DFQATT and CDR2 SNEGSKA come from the germline V gene (reference sequence). Trimming took 0 bases from V and 6 from J, leaving 18 bases between them. In nucleotides, the CDR3 is TGCAGTGCTAGAGATCGTCAGATCGCCGGCCCCGAGCAGTACTTC. It is translated as CSARDRQIAGPEQYF.

CDR3 coding DNA: TGTGCCAGCAGTGGTGGACCCACCAAAAACATTCAGTACTTC. This codes for CASSGGPTKNIQYF. The chain uses TRBV25-1 and TRBJ2-4; D is ambiguous. The ends were cut back, 4 bases at V and 2 bases at J, with 9 bases in the middle. The CDR3 has 14 residues. From germline, CDR1 is MGHDK and CDR2 SYGVNS.

This clonotype was counted many times. The chain links TRBV7-2 to TRBJ2-3, with 7 positions matching TRBD1. The junction had 5 bases not matched to a gene; V was cut back by 10 bases and J by 7 bases. Germline CDR1 and CDR2: SGHTA and FQGNSA. CDR3 length equals 11 residues. DNA of the CDR3: TGTGCCACACCCAGGGGGTATACGCAGTATTTT. Protein: CATPRGYTQYF.

At least ten counts were recorded for this clonotype. The V and J genes are TRBV11-1 and TRBJ2-1; TRBD2 matches 7 bases. Germline CDR1 and CDR2: SGHAT and FQDESV (reference sequence). J was trimmed by 6 bases and V by 6 bases; bases with no gene match: 26. The CDR3 is 20 amino acids. CDR3 protein: CASSSTESRSETSPLNEQFF. In nucleotides, the CDR3 is TGTGCCAGCAGTTCGACAGAGTCCAGGTCAGAGACTAGCCCTCTCAATGAGCAGTTCTTC.

This clonotype was seen a handful of times. The gene calls are TRBV14 and TRBJ2-5; D possibly corresponds to TRBD2 (5 bases). The CDR3 loop spans 16 amino acids. V was shortened by 6 bases and J by 2 bases, with 19 bases between the two germline ends. Germline CDR1 and CDR2: SGHDN and FVKESK. The CDR3 reads CASRPTRAPQQETQYF. Written as DNA, the CDR3 is TGTGCCAGCAGGCCTACTAGGGCTCCTCAACAAGAGACCCAGTACTTC.

This clonotype was detected only a few times. CDR3 amino acids: CASSQEASGRRAGELFF. CDR3 bases: TGTGCCAGCAGCCAAGAGGCTAGCGGGAGAAGAGCCGGGGAGCTGTTTTTT. The genes are TRBV4-2 and TRBJ2-2, with 10 bases lining up with TRBD2. The CDR3 is 17 residues long. V trimming: 0 bases; J trimming: 6 bases; junction bases outside the gene matches: 7. In germline, CDR1 is LGHNA, CDR2 YNFKEQ.

This chain uses TRBV14 with TRBJ2-1; possible D gene TRBD2, 7 bases. CDR1 is SGHDN, CDR2 FVKESK, per germline. V lost 0 bases and J 2 bases, leaving 14 bases between the germline ends. The CDR3 covers 17 residues. CDR3 region: CASSQDSAGAPYNEQFF. Here the CDR3 DNA reads TGTGCCAGCAGCCAAGATTCCGCGGGGGCCCCCTACAATGAGCAGTTCTTC.

The rearrangement joins TRBV10-3 to TRBJ2-1, with D possibly being TRBD2 (5 bases). The CDR3 is made up of 14 amino acids. Between the trimmed V and J ends, which lost 10 bases and 1 base, there was a span of 14 bases. CDR1 and CDR2 (germline): ENHRY, SYGVKD. DNA for the CDR3: TGTGCCACCCGGTCCAGGACTTCCTACAATGAGCAGTTCTTC. This sequence encodes CATRSRTSYNEQFF.

This chain uses TRBV12-3 or TRBV12-4 with TRBJ2-7; 8 bases map to TRBD1. This CDR3 is 14 amino acids long. Trimming removed 3 bases from V and 6 bases from J; junction bases left unmatched: 7. The CDR3 reads CASSFLATGGEQYF. As DNA, the CDR3 is TGTGCCAGCAGTTTCCTCGCTACAGGGGGCGAGCAGTACTTC.

This clonotype came up a few times. At one boundary the junction diverges from the germline segment, which might be a read error. V usage is TRBV3-1 and J usage is TRBJ2-1, with D possibly TRBD2 on 7 matching bases. The CDR3 contains 14 residues. The germline gives CDR1 LGHDT, CDR2 YNNKEL (reference sequence). The CDR3 is CASSPKGGADEQFF. The CDR3 bases are TGCGCCAGCAGCCCGAAAGGGGGGGCGGATGAGCAGTTCTTC.

In its sample, this clonotype was seen a few times. The chain recombines TRBV7-2 with TRBJ2-1; 7 bases agree with TRBD1. Germline V gene sequence: CDR1 SGHTA, CDR2 FQGNSA. J gave up 6 bases and V 1 base, and 9 bases lay outside the gene matches. The CDR3 is 16 amino acids. The CDR3 DNA reads TGTGCCAGCAGCTTAGGGTTTCAGGGGGTACGCAATGAGCAGTTCTTC. As protein: CASSLGFQGVRNEQFF.

This clonotype was seen only a few times. The chain couples TRBV30 to TRBJ2-7, with 8 bases identical to TRBD1. CDR3 length: 13 residues. V dropped 5 bases and J dropped 1; count of bases not matched to a gene: 4. Germline V CDR1 and CDR2: GTSNPN, SVGIG (reference sequence). CDR3 sequence: CAWGTGDSYEQYF. CDR3 DNA sequence: TGTGCCTGGGGGACAGGAGATTCCTACGAGCAGTACTTC. Filled out from reference TRBV30 and TRBJ2-7, the complete variable domain reads SQTIHQWPATLVQPVGSPLSLECTVEGTSNPNLYWYRQAAGRGLQLLFYSVGIGQISSEVPQNLSASRPQDRQFILSSKKLLLSDSGFYLCAWGTGDSYEQYFGPGTRLTVT.

This clonotype was observed many times. The chain recombines TRBV6-1 with TRBJ1-1; D may be TRBD1 (5 bases). This CDR3 spans 13 amino acids. Trimming stripped 6 bases from V and 5 bases from J, with 13 bases between. Per germline, CDR1 MNHNS and CDR2 SASEGT. The CDR3 reads CASRRGGGTEAFF. The DNA for the CDR3 is TGTGCCAGCAGGAGGGGTGGCGGTACTGAAGCTTTCTTT.

V usage is TRBV14 and J usage is TRBJ2-7; possible D gene TRBD1, 6 bases. Germline CDR1 SGHDN, CDR2 FVKESK. The V end was cut by 1 base, the J end by 0 bases, with 19 bases between. The CDR3 extends over 18 amino acids. The CDR3 sequence is CASSQVPRTERSSYEQYF. In DNA, the CDR3 is TGTGCCAGCAGCCAAGTCCCCCGGACAGAAAGATCCTCCTACGAGCAGTACTTC. Using reference TRBV14 and TRBJ2-7 for the parts outside the CDR3, the full variable domain is EAGVTQFPSHSVIEKGQTVTLRCDPISGHDNLYWYRRVMGKEIKFLLHFVKESKQDESGMPNNRFLAERTGGTYSTLKVQPAELEDSGVYFCASSQVPRTERSSYEQYFGPGTRLTVT.

J is TRBJ1-2 and V is TRBV6-2 or TRBV6-3; 9 bases line up with TRBD1. The CDR3 runs 14 residues. V lost 0 bases, J lost 7 bases, and 3 bases stayed unmatched. CDR1 and CDR2 from the germline V gene are MNHEY and SVGEGT. CDR3 residues: CASSYSRTGVGYTF. CDR3 nucleotide sequence: TGTGCCAGCAGTTACTCTCGGACAGGGGTTGGCTACACCTTC.

This clonotype has more than one count but fewer than ten. The chain uses TRBV28 and TRBJ2-7; 10 bases align to TRBD1. J lost 4 bases, V lost 6 bases, and 9 bases had no gene match. The germline CDR1 and CDR2 sequences are MDHEN and SYDVKM. The CDR3 runs to 15 residues. CDR3 sequence reads: CASRGWDRGKYEQYF. CDR3 DNA: TGTGCCAGCAGGGGCTGGGACAGGGGTAAGTACGAGCAGTACTTC.

V is TRBV20-1 and J is TRBJ2-1, with a weak D call TRBD2 (6 bases). The CDR3 spans 11 residues. The germline gives CDR1 DFQATT, CDR2 SNEGSKA (reference sequence). Trimming left V 3 bases short and J 9 bases short, with 9 bases between. CDR3 loop: CSARGGSEQFF. The CDR3 DNA follows: TGCAGTGCTAGGGGAGGTAGTGAGCAGTTCTTC.

The chain links TRBV4-3 to TRBJ2-1; 8 nucleotides align to TRBD2. The CDR3 totals 14 residues. Germline V gene sequence: CDR1 LGHNA, CDR2 YSLEER. V lost 0 bases to trimming and J lost 7 bases; unmatched junction nucleotides: 2. The CDR3 DNA reads TGCGCCAGCAGCCAAGATGCGGGGGGAAATGAGCAGTTCTTC. Residues: CASSQDAGGNEQFF.

This chain links TRBV19 with TRBJ1-1; D might be TRBD1 (6 bases). V was clipped by 7 bases and J by 1 base, with 19 bases between them. The CDR3 is 16 amino acids. The V gene's germline CDR1 is LNHDA and CDR2 SQIVND (reference sequence). CDR3 sequence reads: CASKAGRGAANTEAFF. CDR3 nucleotides: TGTGCCAGTAAGGCAGGTCGGGGGGCGGCGAACACTGAAGCTTTCTTT.

This clonotype occurred a few times. The chain uses TRBV4-3 and TRBJ2-1, with TRBD2 identical over 7 bases. V trimming: 1 base; J trimming: 6 bases; junction bases outside the gene matches: 9. CDR3 length: 16 amino acids. Germline assignment: CDR1 LGHNA and CDR2 YSLEER. CDR3 nucleotides: TGCGCCAGCAGCCAAGGGGGCGGGAGAGGCGGCAATGAGCAGTTCTTC. It specifies CASSQGGGRGGNEQFF.

This clonotype showed up just a few times. The V and J genes are TRBV5-1 and TRBJ2-5, with TRBD1 matching 10 bases. The CDR3 has 16 residues. Trimming took 4 bases from V and 0 from J; bases not matched to a gene: 6. Germline V gives CDR1 SGHRS, CDR2 YFSETQ. The CDR3 nucleotides are TGCGCCAGCAGCCTCGGGACAGGGGTCTACCAAGAGACCCAGTACTTC. It yields the protein CASSLGTGVYQETQYF.

The chain joins TRBV4-1 to TRBJ2-1; no definite D call. CDR1 MGHRA and CDR2 YSYEKL come from the germline V gene. The CDR3 is 16 amino acids. V lost 4 bases, J lost 7 bases, and 20 bases lay in between. The CDR3 DNA sequence: TGCGCCAGCAGCCGCGTCCCGGCGCCACCTCGGAATGAGCAGTTCTTC. This gives the protein CASSRVPAPPRNEQFF.